The next 14 T cell receptor beta chains were all read from a single sample in a study of cytomegalovirus exposure and HLA in healthy donors. PCR employed 60 Vbeta and 13 Jbeta primers. Sequenced by immunoSEQ multiplex PCR; TCRdb stores in-frame clones only, minus some. The table includes some 60,000 clones, 80% detected once. Input material: PBMCs. These receptors came from a male donor in good health and CMV-seronegative.

This clone came up once. The gene calls are TRBV7-6 and TRBJ1-5, with a weak D call TRBD1 (5 bases). The CDR3 consists of 16 residues. Trimming left V 1 base short and J 1 base short, with 11 bases between. Germline assignment: CDR1 SGHVS and CDR2 FNYEAQ. CDR3 DNA: TGTGCCAGCAGCTTAGAGGCAGGGTTCAGCAATCAGCCCCAGCATTTT. Translating it yields CASSLEAGFSNQPQHF.

V is TRBV6-1 and J is TRBJ1-2, with 9 bases fitting TRBD1. CDR1 MNHNS and CDR2 SASEGT come from the germline V gene. Losses at the gene ends were 2 bases for V and 4 bases for J; bases not matched to a gene: 14. This CDR3 contains 18 residues. The chain's CDR3 is CASSEQYGGQGNVYGYTF. The DNA of the CDR3 is TGTGCCAGCAGTGAACAATATGGAGGACAGGGGAACGTCTATGGCTACACCTTC.

V and J are TRBV9 and TRBJ2-7; a possible D gene is TRBD1 (6 bases). Trimming shortened V by 4 bases and J by 0 bases, and 17 bases separated the two germline ends. Per the germline V gene, CDR1 is SGDLS and CDR2 is YYNGEE. The CDR3 has 16 residues. The CDR3: CASSRDKRTDSYEQYF. CDR3 DNA sequence: TGTGCCAGCAGCCGGGACAAGAGGACTGACTCCTACGAGCAGTACTTC.

This chain connects TRBV2 to TRBJ2-2, with TRBD1 matching 10 bases. The CDR3 runs to 16 residues. V shed 1 base and J 6 bases; nucleotides not matched to a gene: 5. The V gene's germline CDR1 is SNHLY and CDR2 FYNNEI. The CDR3 spells CASSEVGQGDSGELFF. DNA of the CDR3: TGTGCCAGCAGTGAAGTTGGACAGGGGGATTCCGGGGAGCTGTTTTTT.

This clone has only a few counts. CDR3 nucleotide sequence: TGCGCCAGCAGCCAAGATCAAGGAGTTGGTAACTATGGCTACACCTTC. This gives the protein CASSQDQGVGNYGYTF. The chain uses TRBV4-3 and TRBJ1-2; D gene uncertain. CDR3 size: 16 residues. Germline V gene data show CDR1 as LGHNA and CDR2 as YSLEER. Trimming removed 0 bases from V and 1 base from J, with 12 bases in between.

The chain is built from TRBV11-2 and TRBJ2-7; no firm D call. V shed 1 base and J shed 4 bases, with 5 bases lying between them. CDR3 length: 12 amino acids. In germline, CDR1 is SGHAT, CDR2 FQNNGV. Here the CDR3 DNA reads TGTGCCAGCAGCTTAGCTGCGTACGAGCAGTACTTC. Residues: CASSLAAYEQYF.

This chain uses TRBV19 with TRBJ2-7; D uncertain. With 2 bases removed from V and 6 bases from J, the gap between germline ends came to 11 bases. CDR1 and CDR2 from the germline V gene are LNHDA and SQIVND (reference sequence). CDR3 length: 13 amino acids. The CDR3 is CASSISPRVEQYF. The DNA of the CDR3 is TGTGCCAGTAGTATATCTCCCCGAGTCGAGCAGTACTTC.

The genes are TRBV7-3 and TRBJ2-1; TRBD2 agrees at 15 bases. The germline V gene has CDR1 SGHTA and CDR2 FQGTGA. J gave up 8 bases and V 5 bases, and 4 bases lay outside the gene matches. There are 15 residues in the CDR3. CDR3 coding DNA: TGTGCCAGCAGCCCCGGACTAGCGGGGGGGCATGAGCAGTTCTTC. This encodes CASSPGLAGGHEQFF.

The rearrangement uses TRBV6-6 and TRBJ2-5; maybe TRBD2 (5 bases). Germline V gives CDR1 MNHNY, CDR2 SVGAGI (reference sequence). CDR3 size: 14 residues. The V end lost 2 bases, the J end lost 7 bases, and 14 bases lay between the germline ends. The CDR3 protein is CASSYAGPPGTQYF. The CDR3 bases are TGTGCCAGCAGTTACGCGGGCCCCCCGGGGACCCAGTACTTC.

The genes are TRBV20-1 and TRBJ1-1; a possible D gene is TRBD1 (6 bases). The CDR3 totals 11 residues. Per germline, CDR1 DFQATT and CDR2 SNEGSKA (reference sequence). Trimming removed 5 bases at V and 9 bases at J, with 13 bases between. CDR3: CSAHLDSKAFF. The CDR3 DNA follows: TGCAGTGCTCACCTGGACAGTAAAGCTTTCTTT.

The chain is built from TRBV7-9 and TRBJ2-5, with 9 bases matching TRBD1. Germline CDR1 is SEHNR and CDR2 is FQNEAQ (reference sequence). There are 13 residues in the CDR3. Trimming took 4 bases from V and 3 from J; bases not matched to a gene: 0. This chain's CDR3 is CASSWTGEETQYF. CDR3 nucleotides: TGTGCCAGCAGCTGGACAGGGGAAGAGACCCAGTACTTC. Full variable domain (remainder filled in from reference TRBV7-9 and TRBJ2-5): DTGVSQNPRHKITKRGQNVTFRCDPISEHNRLYWYRQTLGQGPEFLTYFQNEAQLEKSRLLSDRFSAERPKGSFSTLEIQRTEQGDSAMYLCASSWTGEETQYFGPGTRLLVL.

The gene calls are TRBV9 and TRBJ1-2; D is undetermined. Germline CDR1 reads SGDLS; CDR2 reads YYNGEE. The CDR3 is 11 amino acids. V was clipped by 1 base and J by 8 bases, with 6 bases between them. The DNA for the CDR3 is TGTGCCAGCAGCGTACCGCGAGGCTACACCTTC. This sequence encodes CASSVPRGYTF.

V gene TRBV7-2 combines with J gene TRBJ2-5; D gene unclear. The V end lost 3 bases, the J end lost 5 bases, and 19 bases lay between the germline ends. Germline loops: CDR1 SGHTA, CDR2 FQGNSA. This CDR3 has 16 residues. For the CDR3, the DNA is TGTGCCAGCAGCTTTCCCTCCCCCACACCCAGGGAGACCCAGTACTTC. Residues: CASSFPSPTPRETQYF.

The CDR3 reads CASSFRGGEVTDTQYF. The CDR3 region has the DNA TGTGCCAGCAGCTTTCGAGGGGGGGAGGTGACAGATACGCAGTATTTT. V usage is TRBV7-2 and J usage is TRBJ2-3, with D perhaps TRBD2 (7 bases). The V gene's germline CDR1 is SGHTA and CDR2 FQGNSA. Trimming removed 3 bases at V and 3 bases at J, with 16 bases between. The length of the CDR3 is 16 residues.